This TCR beta chain appears in the sequencing data of a study of T-cell reconstitution after alpha-beta-depleted transplantation in children. From germline, CDR1 is LGHNA and CDR2 YNFKEQ. The V and J ends lost 0 bases and 2 bases, in that order; junction bases with no gene match: 5. The CDR3 is 16 amino acids. This clonotype was observed many times. Unique molecular identifiers were built into the TCRbeta library. TCRdb re-analysed the PCR reads in MiXCR, keeping a single row per CDR3 protein. The data hold some 490,000 distinct CDR3 sequences, with 12% observed a single time. The starting material was PBMCs from the stem cell graft donor, obtained from the stem cell graft. This TCR derives from a human donor who donated a stem cell graft to a child with combined immunodeficiency. J is TRBJ2-7 and V is TRBV4-2; 9 positions match TRBD1. CDR3 residues: CASSQDLWDRAYEQYF. CDR3 DNA sequence: TGTGCCAGCAGCCAAGATCTCTGGGACAGGGCCTACGAGCAGTACTTC.